Listed below are T cell receptor beta chains from one sample, sequenced in a study of blood T cell repertoires in COVID-19. The assay was immunoSEQ multiplex PCR, and TCRdb's table has in-frame clones only and misses some. The table lists 200,000 or so clones, about 79% of them singletons. Sequencing was done on a sample of peripheral blood. Receptors were obtained from a man aged 35-49 years who had recovered from COVID-19. The CDR3 runs from the conserved cysteine through the conserved F or W. A D gene is named only where the DNA matches it firmly.

TRBJ1-2	-	TRBV6-2/TRBV6-3	TGTGCCAGCAGCCCCATACTAGCATTGGAGGGGCCCAACTATGGCTACACCTTC	CASSPILALEGPNYGYTF
TRBJ1-2	TRBD1	TRBV11-2	TGTGCCAGCAGCAGGGACAGGGCCGATGGCTACACCTTC	CASSRDRADGYTF
TRBJ2-2	TRBD1	TRBV4-3	TGCGCCAGCAGTATTGGGACAGGGCTGAACACCGGGGAGCTGTTTTTT	CASSIGTGLNTGELFF
TRBJ2-1	TRBD2	TRBV9	TGTGCCAGCAGCACTGCGGGAAGCGGGAGGTACAATGAGCAGTTCTTC	CASSTAGSGRYNEQFF
TRBJ1-3	TRBD1	TRBV18	TGTGCCAGCTCACGACAGGGGGCGCATGGAAACACCATATATTTT	CASSRQGAHGNTIYF
TRBJ2-5	TRBD2	TRBV19	TGTGCCAGTAGTCCCCGCTCCGGACTAGCGGGAGTTAGGGAGACCCAGTACTTC	CASSPRSGLAGVRETQYF
TRBJ1-5	TRBD1	TRBV7-9	TGTGCCAGCAGCGGACAAACAGGGGGCGTCAATCAGCCCCAGCATTTT	CASSGQTGGVNQPQHF
TRBJ2-7	TRBD1	TRBV7-2	TGTGCCAGCAGCCCCCGACAGGGAACCTACGAGCAGTACTTC	CASSPRQGTYEQYF
TRBJ1-2	TRBD1	TRBV5-4	TGTGCCACGATAGAGGGACAGGGCCTAGGTGGCTACACCTTC	CATIEGQGLGGYTF
TRBJ1-3	-	TRBV5-4	TGTGCCAGCAGTCCAGGGGACCTCTCTGGAAACACCATATATTTT	CASSPGDLSGNTIYF
TRBJ2-7	TRBD2	TRBV7-2	TGTGCCAGCAGCTTAGGCGGTACTAGCGCGATGGGGTACGAGCAGTACTTC	CASSLGGTSAMGYEQYF
TRBJ2-7	-	TRBV27	TGTGCCAGCAGTTTATCTCTTCTGGGACTCGAGCAGTACTTC	CASSLSLLGLEQYF
TRBJ2-7	TRBD2	TRBV6-2/TRBV6-3	TGTGCCAGCAGTTTTCGGACTAGCGGGAGGTACGAGCAGTACTTC	CASSFRTSGRYEQYF
TRBJ1-2	TRBD1	TRBV7-2	TGTGCCAGCAGCTTCTCGCGGGACAGGGGCCATGGCTACACCTTC	CASSFSRDRGHGYTF
TRBJ2-2	-	TRBV9	TGTGCCAGCAGCCCGGGACATATAAACACCGGGGAGCTGTTTTTT	CASSPGHINTGELFF
TRBJ2-2	-	TRBV4-1	TGCGCCAGCAGCCAGGAACACAGGGTAGGAACCGGGGAGCTGTTTTTT	CASSQEHRVGTGELFF
TRBJ2-2	TRBD1	TRBV9	TGTGCCAGCAGCATAAGTACAGGGGCGAACACCGGGGAGCTGTTTTTT	CASSISTGANTGELFF
TRBJ1-1	TRBD1	TRBV20-1	TGCAGTGCTAGTGGGATCCCGGGACAGGGGGCAGACACTGAAGCTTTCTTT	CSASGIPGQGADTEAFF